Described below is a single T cell receptor beta chain sequence and its context. Antigen: not known. Through template switching, a universal primer site was introduced, and the cDNA contained unique molecular identifiers. MiXCR, run by TCRdb on the 5' RACE reads, gives a single entry per CDR3 protein. The data show more than 1.5 million distinct CDR3 sequences, roughly 35% seen once. Germline assignment: CDR1 MDHEN and CDR2 SYDVKM. This CDR3 comprises 16 residues. V shed 2 bases, J shed 6 bases, and the junction held 4 bases outside the gene matches. This sample is part of a study of identical twins. General observations from the study: In zero-insertion analyses, partial confounding could arise from invariant MAIT and iNKT cells.

The chain couples TRBV28 to TRBJ2-4; 13 nucleotides align to TRBD2. The sequenced material came from cord blood. This clonotype was obtained from a newborn girl in good health. CDR3 sequence reads: CASSLRTSGSPNIQYF. Here the CDR3 DNA reads TGTGCCAGCAGTTTAAGGACTAGCGGGAGCCCAAACATTCAGTACTTC.